The T cell receptor beta chain described here comes from a study of early T cells in non-severe SARS-CoV-2 infection. On the study more broadly: From unsorted whole blood, bulk RNA was sequenced, and the chains remained unpaired. Study outcomes and limitations: In VDJdb matching, anti-spike CD8 responses were favored while private and CD4 specificities went missing.

Tagging with unique molecular identifiers was applied to individual cDNA molecules. TCRdb re-derived calls from the 5' RACE reads in MiXCR, one entry per CDR3 protein. The sample includes 40,000 to 50,000 distinct CDR3 sequences, 9.5% to 13% of them seen just once. Trimming cost V 3 bases and J 6 bases, with 15 bases left between them. The germline V gene has CDR1 SGHTA and CDR2 FQGNSA. This CDR3 contains 14 residues. As regards this clonotype: Its antigen remains unidentified.

Sequencing input: whole blood. The chain is built from TRBV7-2 and TRBJ2-7, with D possibly TRBD1 on 6 matching bases. The TCR sequence derives from an adult who was a healthcare worker with PCR-confirmed SARS-CoV-2 infection or an uninfected control (not recorded which). CDR3 sequence (DNA): TGTGCCAGCAGCTTGGGCAGGGGCCCCCTCGAGCAGTACTTC. Translated, it gives CASSLGRGPLEQYF.